The 20 T cell receptor beta chains below all came from one sample that was sequenced in a study of blood T cell repertoires in COVID-19 (dated by TCRdb to 2020 to 2022). Library creation used the immunoSEQ multiplex PCR assay. Sourced from immuneACCESS, this table was stored by TCRdb with only in-frame sequences that have V and J called. A share of the clones is absent; for the studies checked, an unresolved V gene accounts for under half, and the remainder has no known explanation. Present in this sample are tens of thousands of clones, 80% to 85% of which were seen just once. Roughly 1.6% of the sample belongs to the ten largest clones. Sequenced sample: peripheral blood. Source of these receptors: a man over 45 with acute or convalescent COVID-19.

A word on this clone: The same CDR3 can be traced to other DNA sequences in this sample. This chain links TRBV11-2 with TRBJ1-2; no firm D call. The CDR3 has 15 amino acids. V lost 0 bases and J 2 bases, leaving 10 bases between the germline ends. Germline CDR1 and CDR2: SGHAT and FQNNGV. The DNA of the CDR3 is TGTGCCAGCAGCTTAGATTGGTCGGGGAACTATGGCTACACCTTC. Its protein is CASSLDWSGNYGYTF. The full variable domain, with the rest looked up from reference TRBV11-2 and TRBJ1-2, is EAGVAQSPRYKIIEKRQSVAFWCNPISGHATLYWYQQILGQGPKLLIQFQNNGVVDDSQLPKDRFSAERLKGVDSTLKIQPAKLEDSAVYLCASSLDWSGNYGYTFGSGTRLTVV.

The V call is TRBV6-1, the J call TRBJ1-6; D is possibly TRBD1 (6 bases). Trimming shortened V by 2 bases and J by 5 bases, and 10 bases separated the two germline ends. This CDR3 spans 15 amino acids. Germline-derived CDR1 and CDR2 are MNHNS and SASEGT. In nucleotides, the CDR3 is TGTGCCAGCAGTGAAAACAGGGCAGATAATTCACCCCTCCACTTT. Translation: CASSENRADNSPLHF.

This chain joins TRBV28 and TRBJ2-3, with TRBD1 matching over 10 bases. The CDR3 has 17 residues. V trimming: 2 bases; J trimming: 2 bases; junction bases outside the gene matches: 7. Germline V lookup: CDR1 MDHEN, CDR2 SYDVKM. CDR3 coding DNA: TGTGCCAGCAGTTTAGGGGGACAGGGGACATACACAGATACGCAGTATTTT. This translates into CASSLGGQGTYTDTQYF. Drawing the rest from reference TRBV28 and TRBJ2-3, the complete variable domain is DVKVTQSSRYLVKRTGEKVFLECVQDMDHENMFWYRQDPGLGLRLIYFSYDVKMKEKGDIPEGYSVSREKKERFSLILESASTNQTSMYLCASSLGGQGTYTDTQYFGPGTRLTVL.

This chain links TRBV4-3 with TRBJ2-1, with D perhaps matching TRBD1 (6 bases). In germline, CDR1 is LGHNA, CDR2 YSLEER. The V end was cut by 0 bases, the J end by 14 bases, with 14 bases between. The CDR3 is made up of 13 amino acids. CDR3 nucleotides: TGCGCCAGCAGCCAAGATCAACAGGGAAATAAGTTCTTC. Residues: CASSQDQQGNKFF.

The V gene is TRBV19, the J gene TRBJ1-2; D gene ambiguous. Trimming left V 3 bases short and J 3 bases short, with 8 bases between. Germline CDR1 reads LNHDA; CDR2 reads SQIVND (reference sequence). CDR3 size: 13 residues. The DNA for the CDR3 is TGTGCCAGTAGTATCCGCGAGGACTATGGCTACACCTTC. Translated: CASSIREDYGYTF.

This rearrangement joins TRBV27 to TRBJ2-1, with TRBD2 matching over 9 bases. Trimming at V came to 6 bases and at J to 7 bases, leaving 7 bases not matched to a gene. This CDR3 has 14 amino acids. Germline V gene data show CDR1 as MNHEY and CDR2 as SMNVEV (reference sequence). The CDR3 DNA is TGTGCCAGCAGGGCCGCGGGGGGGCTGAATGAGCAGTTCTTC. Translation: CASRAAGGLNEQFF.

The genes are TRBV14 and TRBJ2-7, with a possible D match to TRBD2 (6 bases). With 3 bases removed from V and 4 bases from J, the gap between germline ends came to 13 bases. CDR1 is SGHDN, CDR2 FVKESK, per germline. The CDR3 is 14 residues long. The CDR3 sequence is CASSQGGKRYEQYF. CDR3 sequence (DNA): TGTGCCAGCAGCCAGGGGGGTAAAAGGTACGAGCAGTACTTC.

This clone appeared many times. The chain couples TRBV27 to TRBJ2-7; 7 bases agree with TRBD2. This CDR3 comprises 15 residues. Germline values: CDR1 MNHEY, CDR2 SMNVEV (reference sequence). The V gene end was trimmed by 5 bases and the J gene end by 0 bases; junction bases not matched to a gene: 7. CDR3 sequence (DNA): TGTGCCAGCAGTCCGGAGCGGGGACGCTCCTACGAGCAGTACTTC. Translated, it gives CASSPERGRSYEQYF.

The chain links TRBV7-9 to TRBJ1-3; 8 nucleotides agree with TRBD1. V lost 2 bases and J lost 7; bases outside the gene matches: 10. CDR1 SEHNR and CDR2 FQNEAQ come from the germline V gene (reference sequence). This CDR3 is built from 16 residues. CDR3 residues: CASSLQPGQGSNTIYF. CDR3 bases: TGTGCCAGCAGCTTACAACCAGGACAGGGCAGTAACACCATATATTTT.

The chain joins TRBV6-2 or TRBV6-3 to TRBJ2-4; TRBD1 agrees at 10 bases. This CDR3 comprises 15 residues. Trimming took 5 bases from V and 3 from J; bases not matched to a gene: 4. Germline V lookup: CDR1 MNHEY, CDR2 SVGEGT. Here the CDR3 DNA reads TGTGCCAGCAGTCGACAGGGGGCCGACAAAAACATTCAGTACTTC. It codes for CASSRQGADKNIQYF.

The chain joins TRBV19 to TRBJ2-3, with 11 bases identical to TRBD2. Per germline, CDR1 LNHDA and CDR2 SQIVND (reference sequence). The CDR3 has 16 residues. Unmatched junction bases numbered 8, after V lost 4 bases and J lost 5 bases. The CDR3 spells CASSTIAGGPIDTQYF. In DNA form, the CDR3 reads TGTGCCAGTAGTACCATAGCGGGAGGGCCGATAGATACGCAGTATTTT.

This rearrangement joins TRBV10-3 to TRBJ2-7, with TRBD1 matching 7 bases. The CDR3 has 14 residues. Unmatched junction bases numbered 10, after V lost 4 bases and J lost 7 bases. The germline CDR1 and CDR2 sequences are ENHRY and SYGVKD. The CDR3 sequence: CAISVETGLWEQYF. The CDR3 nucleotides read TGTGCCATCAGTGTAGAGACAGGGCTGTGGGAGCAGTACTTC.

This clone was counted only a few times. This sequence joins TRBV7-2 and TRBJ1-4, with 12 bases fitting TRBD1. The V gene's germline CDR1 is SGHTA and CDR2 FQGNSA. There are 17 residues in the CDR3. Germline trimming cut 5 bases from V and 2 bases from J; bases unmatched to any gene: 6. The CDR3 nucleotides read TGTGCCAGCAGCCCAGGGGACAGGGGGCGGACTAATGAAAAACTGTTTTTT. Translated: CASSPGDRGRTNEKLFF.

This chain links TRBV6-6 with TRBJ1-3; no clear D. The CDR3 spans 12 residues. Germline V gene lookup returns CDR1 MNHNY and CDR2 SVGAGI (reference sequence). V lost 11 bases and J lost 0, with 8 bases in between. CDR3 region: CAGRGSGNTIYF. The CDR3 region has the DNA TGTGCCGGCCGGGGCTCTGGAAACACCATATATTTT.

The rearrangement links TRBV5-1 to TRBJ2-5; tentative D call: TRBD1 (6 bases). The CDR3 consists of 18 residues. The ends were cut back, 0 bases at V and 4 bases at J, with 22 bases in the middle. CDR1 and CDR2 from the germline V gene are SGHRS and YFSETQ. DNA of the CDR3: TGCGCCAGCAGCTTGGCAGGGGCCTCTATTAATCTCGGAGAGACCCAGTACTTC. It specifies CASSLAGASINLGETQYF.

The sample holds one count of this clone. This chain links TRBV15 with TRBJ2-5, with D uncertain. The germline V gene encodes CDR1 LNHNV and CDR2 YYDKDF (reference sequence). Trimming stripped 3 bases from V and 2 bases from J, with 13 bases between. This CDR3 is built from 15 residues. The CDR3 DNA follows: TGTGCCACCAGCAGTCCTAAGCGACGGCAAGAGACCCAGTACTTC. Protein sequence: CATSSPKRRQETQYF.

This chain joins TRBV2 and TRBJ1-2, with D uncertain. V shed 5 bases and J shed 5 bases, with 12 bases lying between them. CDR1 is SNHLY, CDR2 FYNNEI, per germline. The CDR3 length is 13 residues. The CDR3, as DNA: TGTGCCAGCAGTTGGACGGGAACTTATGGCTACACCTTC. Translated: CASSWTGTYGYTF.

The chain recombines TRBV6-5 with TRBJ2-3; 7 nucleotides align to TRBD1. This CDR3 has 16 residues. Trimming cost V 2 bases and J 5 bases; bases outside gene matches: 10. Per the germline V gene, CDR1 is MNHEY and CDR2 is SVGAGI. CDR3 residues: CASSYLLTGYLDTQYF. DNA of the CDR3: TGTGCCAGCAGTTACCTGCTGACAGGGTATTTAGATACGCAGTATTTT.

The rearrangement uses TRBV27 and TRBJ2-1; 9 nucleotides agree with TRBD1. Unmatched junction bases numbered 7, after V lost 7 bases and J lost 3 bases. Germline V gene sequence: CDR1 MNHEY, CDR2 SMNVEV (reference sequence). This CDR3 region has 15 residues. The CDR3 is CASNPGQGFYNEQFF. As DNA, the CDR3 is TGTGCCAGCAACCCGGGACAGGGCTTCTACAATGAGCAGTTCTTC.

The sample holds one count of this clone. The chain employs TRBV3-1 (or the pseudogene TRBV3-2) and TRBJ2-2; D is uncertain. V was cut by 2 bases and J by 4 bases, with 14 bases left in between. The CDR3 has 16 residues. Germline CDR1 is LGHDT and CDR2 is YNNKEL (reference sequence). This CDR3 reads CASSQSLVRSTGELFF. The CDR3 DNA reads TGTGCCAGCAGCCAATCTCTAGTTAGGAGCACCGGGGAGCTGTTTTTT.